This passage covers 13 T cell receptor beta chains from one sample sequenced in a study of T cell repertoires in cytomegalovirus infection. TCRdb re-analysed the reads in MiXCR, keeping a single row per CDR3 protein. The sample lists fewer than 85,000 distinct CDR3 sequences; approximately 46% were seen once. The antigens of these receptors remain unknown. Sequencing used CD8+ T cells from cultured PBMCs, obtained from culture after CMV antigen stimulation. All receptors come from a human donor in good health (CMV status not recorded). Some clones in this sample may be carry-over from other donors' samples.

The genes are TRBV7-2 and TRBJ2-5; 7 bases map to TRBD1. Germline V lookup: CDR1 SGHTA, CDR2 FQGNSA. J was trimmed by 2 bases and V by 3 bases; bases with no gene match: 6. The CDR3 runs to 15 residues. CDR3 amino acids: CASSLNRDSQETQYF. As DNA, the CDR3 is TGTGCCAGCAGCTTGAACCGGGACAGTCAAGAGACCCAGTACTTC.

The CDR3 sequence: CASSINQQRQETQYF. CDR3 in DNA: TGTGCCAGTAGTATCAATCAACAGCGGCAAGAGACCCAGTACTTC. This chain joins TRBV19 and TRBJ2-5; perhaps TRBD2 as D (5 bases). Trimming shortened V by 3 bases and J by 2 bases, and 13 bases separated the two germline ends. This CDR3 is 15 amino acids long. Per the germline V gene, CDR1 is LNHDA and CDR2 is SQIVND (reference sequence).

The V gene is TRBV19, the J gene TRBJ1-1; 9 nucleotides align to TRBD1. The V and J ends lost 6 bases and 4 bases, in that order; junction bases with no gene match: 6. This CDR3 region has 14 residues. In germline, CDR1 is LNHDA, CDR2 SQIVND (reference sequence). The CDR3 DNA sequence: TGTGCCAGTAGCAGGACAGGGGAGGGCACTGAAGCTTTCTTT. Its protein product is CASSRTGEGTEAFF. The full variable domain, with the rest looked up from reference TRBV19 and TRBJ1-1, is DGGITQSPKYLFRKEGQNVTLSCEQNLNHDAMYWYRQDPGQGLRLIYYSQIVNDFQKGDIAEGYSVSREKKESFPLTVTSAQKNPTAFYLCASSRTGEGTEAFFGQGTRLTVV.

This clonotype has only a few counts. The genes are TRBV7-6 and TRBJ2-2; 8 bases are a match to TRBD2. The CDR3 sequence is 15 residues long. V gave up 5 bases and J gave up 4 bases; unmatched junction bases: 6. Germline loops: CDR1 SGHVS, CDR2 FNYEAQ. DNA of the CDR3: TGTGCCAGCAGCCCCGGGACTAGTGGCACCGGGGAGCTGTTTTTT. It encodes CASSPGTSGTGELFF.

The chain is built from TRBV12-3 or TRBV12-4 and TRBJ1-2; 8 bases match TRBD1. V was pared by 6 bases and J by 3 bases, with 9 bases of the junction left unmatched. This CDR3 has 15 residues. The CDR3 DNA is TGTGCCAGCAGAAGCATCTCAGGGGGCGACTATGGCTACACCTTC. This codes for CASRSISGGDYGYTF.

This clonotype came up a few times. The chain carries TRBV19 and TRBJ1-6, with 7 bases identical to TRBD1. Germline V gene sequence: CDR1 LNHDA, CDR2 SQIVND (reference sequence). The ends lost 6 bases at V and 8 bases at J; junction bases unmatched: 16. This CDR3 spans 17 amino acids. The DNA of the CDR3 is TGTGCCAGTAGCATGCCGGGAGGGGGCGAGCAGGATTCACCCCTCCACTTT. It specifies CASSMPGGGEQDSPLHF.

This chain connects TRBV5-1 to TRBJ2-2; no clear D. The V gene lost 1 base and the J gene lost 0 bases, with 7 bases spanning the gap. The germline V gene encodes CDR1 SGHRS and CDR2 YFSETQ. This CDR3 comprises 15 residues. The CDR3 DNA sequence: TGCGCCAGCAGCTTGACTCCTCCGAACACCGGGGAGCTGTTTTTT. This encodes CASSLTPPNTGELFF.

V is TRBV19 and J is TRBJ1-5; 7 nucleotides match TRBD1. This CDR3 is built from 20 residues. From germline, CDR1 is LNHDA and CDR2 SQIVND (reference sequence). Losses at the gene ends were 6 bases for V and 0 bases for J; bases not matched to a gene: 20. The DNA of the CDR3 is TGTGCCAGTAGCCCATCCGACGGCGGACAGGTCGAATATAGCAATCAGCCCCAGCATTTT. It codes for CASSPSDGGQVEYSNQPQHF.

V and J are TRBV7-8 and TRBJ2-1; D is unclear. Germline CDR1 and CDR2: SGHVS and FQNEAQ. V was shortened by 6 bases and J by 3 bases, with 24 bases between the two germline ends. This CDR3 has 18 amino acids. The CDR3 DNA reads as TGTGCCAGCAGTGAAGTGGGCTACCAACTTACCTTCTACAATGAGCAGTTCTTC. Protein: CASSEVGYQLTFYNEQFF.

V is TRBV20-1 and J is TRBJ2-7, with 7 positions matching TRBD1. Germline V CDR1 and CDR2: DFQATT, SNEGSKA (reference sequence). The CDR3 runs 13 residues. With 3 bases clipped from V and 0 bases from J, the junction kept 2 bases outside the gene matches. The CDR3 here is CSASRDSSYEQYF. In nucleotides, the CDR3 is TGCAGTGCTAGCCGGGACAGCTCCTACGAGCAGTACTTC.

The chain combines TRBV5-4 with TRBJ1-1; TRBD1 agrees at 8 bases. The CDR3 is 15 residues long. CDR1 is SGHNT and CDR2 is YYREEE in the germline V gene (reference sequence). The junction had 8 bases not matched to a gene; V was cut back by 1 base and J by 6 bases. The CDR3 reads CASSLTRQGSAEAFF. The DNA for the CDR3 is TGTGCCAGCAGCTTGACCAGACAGGGGTCGGCTGAAGCTTTCTTT.

The CDR3 coding sequence is TGTGCCAGCAGCTCTCCCAGGGATCCTAACTATGGCTACACCTTC. This codes for CASSSPRDPNYGYTF. This chain uses TRBV7-8 with TRBJ1-2; maybe TRBD1 (5 bases). Between the trimmed V and J ends, which lost 4 bases and 0 bases, there was a span of 12 bases. Germline CDR1 SGHVS, CDR2 FQNEAQ. The CDR3 totals 15 residues.

V is TRBV20-1 and J is TRBJ2-7; D possibly corresponds to TRBD2 (6 bases). There are 15 residues in the CDR3. Trimming cost V 0 bases and J 1 base, with 13 bases left between them. Germline V lookup: CDR1 DFQATT, CDR2 SNEGSKA (reference sequence). DNA of the CDR3: TGCAGTGCTAGAGATAACACGGGGGAATCCTACGAGCAGTACTTC. The encoded protein is CSARDNTGESYEQYF.